A single sample is the source of the 26 T cell receptor beta chains below, sequenced in a study of cytomegalovirus exposure and HLA in healthy donors. Only in-frame clones appear in the TCRdb table, and some are missing; sequencing was by immunoSEQ multiplex PCR. The sample shows about 82,000 clones, roughly 93% of them seen only once. The sequenced sample was PBMCs. The receptors derive from a man between 18 and 35 years old in good health and CMV-seronegative.

V and J are TRBV12-5 and TRBJ2-4, with D hard to call. CDR1 is LGHNT and CDR2 is FRNRAP in the germline V gene. The CDR3 has 13 amino acids. V dropped 4 bases and J dropped 3 bases, with 7 bases sitting between them. The CDR3 loop is CASGSPDKNIQYF. Written as DNA, the CDR3 is TGTGCTAGTGGTTCCCCAGACAAAAACATTCAGTACTTC.

The chain is built from TRBV6-5 and TRBJ2-5; 8 nucleotides align to TRBD1. Germline V gene sequence: CDR1 MNHEY, CDR2 SVGAGI. V dropped 1 base and J dropped 5; count of bases not matched to a gene: 6. There are 15 residues in the CDR3. The CDR3 sequence: CASSYWTGMGETQYF. In nucleotides, the CDR3 is TGTGCCAGCAGTTACTGGACAGGGATGGGTGAGACCCAGTACTTC.

The chain is built from TRBV7-9 and TRBJ2-7; 7 bases line up with TRBD1. CDR3 size: 13 residues. With V trimmed by 5 bases and J by 3 bases, 4 bases remained unmatched. CDR1 and CDR2 (germline): SEHNR, FQNEAQ (reference sequence). CDR3 in amino acids: CASSPWTGYEQYF. Written as DNA, the CDR3 is TGTGCCAGCAGCCCATGGACAGGCTACGAGCAGTACTTC. The full variable domain, with the rest looked up from reference TRBV7-9 and TRBJ2-7, is DTGVSQNPRHKITKRGQNVTFRCDPISEHNRLYWYRQTLGQGPEFLTYFQNEAQLEKSRLLSDRFSAERPKGSFSTLEIQRTEQGDSAMYLCASSPWTGYEQYFGPGTRLTVT.

This rearrangement joins TRBV10-3 to TRBJ2-1; 8 nucleotides match TRBD2. In germline, CDR1 is ENHRY, CDR2 SYGVKD. The V and J ends lost 6 bases and 8 bases, in that order; junction bases with no gene match: 12. The CDR3 extends over 15 amino acids. CDR3 in amino acids: CAISASGGPGDEQFF. In DNA, the CDR3 is TGTGCCATCAGCGCCTCGGGAGGGCCGGGAGATGAGCAGTTCTTC.

This chain joins TRBV13 and TRBJ2-1; 8 positions agree with TRBD1. After removal of 1 base from V and 3 bases from J, the junction contained 2 bases not matched to a gene. Germline CDR1 reads PRHDT; CDR2 reads FYEKMQ (reference sequence). This CDR3 region has 15 residues. The CDR3 nucleotides are TGTGCCAGCAGCTTAGACAGGGGGGACTACAATGAGCAGTTCTTC. Translating gives CASSLDRGDYNEQFF. The full variable domain, in which reference TRBV13 and TRBJ2-1 provide the parts outside the CDR3, is AAGVIQSPRHLIKEKRETATLKCYPIPRHDTVYWYQQGPGQDPQFLISFYEKMQSDKGSIPDRFSAQQFSDYHSELNMSSLELGDSALYFCASSLDRGDYNEQFFGPGTRLTVL.

The rearrangement uses TRBV10-1 and TRBJ2-1; 11 bases line up with TRBD2. Germline V gene lookup returns CDR1 WNHNN and CDR2 SYGVQD (reference sequence). V trimming: 0 bases; J trimming: 7 bases; junction bases outside the gene matches: 2. The CDR3 loop spans 15 amino acids. CDR3 DNA sequence: TGCGCCAGCAGTGAGTCCTTAGCGGGGGGGAATGAGCAGTTCTTC. This encodes CASSESLAGGNEQFF.

The V call is TRBV27, the J call TRBJ1-2; D is unresolved. This CDR3 is built from 13 residues. Germline CDR1 is MNHEY and CDR2 is SMNVEV (reference sequence). The V gene lost 4 bases and the J gene lost 1 base, with 7 bases spanning the gap. The chain's CDR3 is CASSSRINYGYTF. DNA for the CDR3: TGTGCCAGCAGTTCTAGAATTAACTATGGCTACACCTTC.

The chain employs TRBV19 and TRBJ2-4; D not resolved. This CDR3 has 15 amino acids. Trimming pared 6 bases from V and 3 bases from J, leaving 15 bases between. Germline CDR1 is LNHDA and CDR2 is SQIVND (reference sequence). The CDR3 DNA follows: TGTGCCAGTAGGAGCCCCGACACAATCAAAAACATTCAGTACTTC. It specifies CASRSPDTIKNIQYF.

The chain couples TRBV5-1 to TRBJ1-4, with a weak D call TRBD1 (6 bases). V lost 0 bases, J lost 12 bases, and 21 bases lay in between. Looked up from germline, CDR1 is SGHRS and CDR2 is YFSETQ. The CDR3 is 16 residues long. The CDR3 nucleotides are TGCGCCAGCAGCTTGGTGGGCCAGGGGAGCGGTCGTGAACTGTTTTTT. Translated, it gives CASSLVGQGSGRELFF.

The genes are TRBV7-9 and TRBJ2-7; D perhaps matches TRBD2 (5 bases). V dropped 5 bases and J dropped 0 bases, with 23 bases sitting between them. The germline CDR1 and CDR2 sequences are SEHNR and FQNEAQ (reference sequence). This CDR3 contains 18 residues. The CDR3, as DNA: TGTGCCAGCAGCCCCCCGAGAACGTGGCGGGCCCCCTCCTACGAGCAGTACTTC. It translates to CASSPPRTWRAPSYEQYF.

The rearrangement uses TRBV18 and TRBJ2-7; the match to TRBD1 covers 10 bases. The CDR3 spans 15 residues. With 3 bases clipped from V and 3 bases from J, the junction kept 5 bases outside the gene matches. Germline lookup yields CDR1 KGHSH and CDR2 LQKENI. CDR3 sequence reads: CASSPGQGGIYEQYF. The CDR3 DNA is TGTGCCAGCTCACCCGGACAGGGGGGAATCTACGAGCAGTACTTC. Supplemented by reference TRBV18 and TRBJ2-7, the full variable domain reads NAGVMQNPRHLVRRRGQEARLRCSPMKGHSHVYWYRQLPEEGLKFMVYLQKENIIDESGMPKERFSAEFPKEGPSILRIQQVVRGDSAAYFCASSPGQGGIYEQYFGPGTRLTVT.

The CDR3 region has the DNA TGTGCCGTGGGCCCAGACCTAGATACGCAGTATTTT. Its protein product is CAVGPDLDTQYF. The genes are TRBV19 and TRBJ2-3; D gene unclear. This CDR3 is built from 12 residues. Germline V lookup: CDR1 LNHDA, CDR2 SQIVND (reference sequence). V shed 11 bases and J shed 5 bases, with 14 bases lying between them.

The chain uses TRBV25-1 and TRBJ1-5, with D hard to call. Per germline, CDR1 MGHDK and CDR2 SYGVNS. This CDR3 spans 15 amino acids. Trimming stripped 3 bases from V and 0 bases from J, with 9 bases between. The CDR3 loop reads CASSDHGYSNQPQHF. DNA of the CDR3: TGTGCCAGCAGTGATCACGGGTATAGCAATCAGCCCCAGCATTTT.

This sequence joins TRBV7-2 and TRBJ2-2; no clear D. With 1 base removed from V and 5 bases from J, the gap between germline ends came to 8 bases. In germline, CDR1 is SGHTA, CDR2 FQGNSA. The CDR3 spans 14 residues. In DNA, the CDR3 is TGTGCCAGCAGCTTAGAACGGAGAACCGGGGAGCTGTTTTTT. Amino acids: CASSLERRTGELFF.

This chain links TRBV6-5 with TRBJ2-3; no clear D gene. Germline CDR1 is MNHEY and CDR2 is SVGAGI. Trimming removed 7 bases at V and 7 bases at J, with 9 bases between. The CDR3 totals 11 residues. Written as DNA, the CDR3 is TGTGCCAGCACTTCTTCTTATACGCAGTATTTT. Its protein product is CASTSSYTQYF.

The chain is built from TRBV6-1 and TRBJ1-2; D remains unclear. The CDR3 is 12 amino acids. V lost 5 bases to trimming and J lost 8 bases, with 12 bases between them. Germline V gene lookup returns CDR1 MNHNS and CDR2 SASEGT. DNA of the CDR3: TGTGCCAGCAGTTCCCTTGGGCAAGGCTACACCTTC. It specifies CASSSLGQGYTF.

The V gene is TRBV11-3, the J gene TRBJ2-3; maybe TRBD2 (6 bases). Trimming removed 1 base at V and 1 base at J, with 18 bases between. CDR1 SGHNT and CDR2 YENEEA come from the germline V gene. This CDR3 is built from 18 residues. The CDR3 reads CASSLGPPLGGGTDTQYF. The CDR3 nucleotides are TGTGCCAGCAGCTTAGGCCCCCCTCTCGGGGGAGGCACAGATACGCAGTATTTT.

This chain joins TRBV29-1 and TRBJ2-7; 14 bases are shared with TRBD2. This CDR3 comprises 17 residues. V lost 6 bases to trimming and J lost 0 bases; unmatched junction nucleotides: 10. Germline CDR1 and CDR2: SQVTM and ANQGSEA. The CDR3 DNA reads TGCAGCGTCGGAAGGACTAGCGGGAGGCAAGGCTCCTACGAGCAGTACTTC. This translates into CSVGRTSGRQGSYEQYF.

The chain recombines TRBV5-1 with TRBJ1-2; 7 nucleotides line up with TRBD1. Germline loops: CDR1 SGHRS, CDR2 YFSETQ. V lost 5 bases, J lost 5 bases, and 12 bases stayed unmatched. The CDR3 consists of 15 residues. The CDR3 loop is CASRDNKGGPYGYTF. The CDR3 DNA reads TGCGCCAGCAGGGACAACAAAGGGGGCCCATATGGCTACACCTTC. The full variable domain, completed using reference TRBV5-1 and TRBJ1-2, is KAGVTQTPRYLIKTRGQQVTLSCSPISGHRSVSWYQQTPGQGLQFLFEYFSETQRNKGNFPGRFSGRQFSNSRSEMNVSTLELGDSALYLCASRDNKGGPYGYTFGSGTRLTVV.

This clone has only one observation. The chain links TRBV7-9 to TRBJ1-1; D is ambiguous. The CDR3 extends over 13 amino acids. Germline V gene sequence: CDR1 SEHNR, CDR2 FQNEAQ (reference sequence). Trimming pared 5 bases from V and 4 bases from J, leaving 11 bases between. This chain's CDR3 is CASSPGGSTEAFF. The CDR3 nucleotides read TGTGCCAGCAGCCCAGGTGGAAGCACTGAAGCTTTCTTT.

The gene calls are TRBV15 and TRBJ1-5; D is perhaps TRBD1 (5 bases). Germline V gene sequence: CDR1 LNHNV, CDR2 YYDKDF (reference sequence). CDR3 size: 15 residues. Between the trimmed V and J ends, which lost 6 bases and 0 bases, there was a span of 12 bases. The CDR3 reads CATRTVGVSNQPQHF. Here the CDR3 DNA reads TGTGCCACCAGGACTGTAGGGGTTAGCAATCAGCCCCAGCATTTT. Full variable domain (rest looked up from reference TRBV15 and TRBJ1-5): DAMVIQNPRYQVTQFGKPVTLSCSQTLNHNVMYWYQQKSSQAPKLLFHYYDKDFNNEADTPDNFQSRRPNTSFCFLDIRSPGLGDTAMYLCATRTVGVSNQPQHFGDGTRLSIL.

CDR3 sequence reads: CASSFLSGIEQYF. DNA of the CDR3: TGTGCCAGCAGCTTTCTTTCGGGGATCGAGCAGTACTTC. The chain links TRBV11-3 to TRBJ2-7, with D tentatively TRBD2 (5 bases). Trimming cost V 3 bases and J 6 bases, with 12 bases left between them. The V gene's germline CDR1 is SGHNT and CDR2 YENEEA. The CDR3 length is 13 residues.

The chain is built from TRBV5-1 and TRBJ1-1; D is unclear. The CDR3 is 15 residues long. Germline values: CDR1 SGHRS, CDR2 YFSETQ. The germline V and J ends were trimmed by 7 bases and 11 bases, with 27 bases remaining between them. In DNA, the CDR3 is TGCGCCAGCCACCCCATGGGTGGAGGGTCTGTGCAGGCTTTCTTT. Protein: CASHPMGGGSVQAFF.

The V call is TRBV7-8, the J call TRBJ2-7; D may be TRBD2 (5 bases). The CDR3 sequence is 13 residues long. V dropped 5 bases and J dropped 6 bases, with 14 bases sitting between them. Germline V gives CDR1 SGHVS, CDR2 FQNEAQ. CDR3 protein: CASSPGHGGEQYF. CDR3 in DNA: TGTGCCAGCAGCCCAGGCCACGGAGGCGAGCAGTACTTC.

As for this clone: A read error may account for a junction end that differs from germline. The V and J genes are TRBV7-7 and TRBJ2-3; D is possibly TRBD2 (5 bases). Germline assignment: CDR1 SSHAT and CDR2 FNYEAQ (reference sequence). There are 13 residues in the CDR3. The CDR3 loop is CASSLTTTDTQYF. The CDR3 DNA is TGTGCTAGCAGTCTGACTACAACAGATACGCAGTATTTT.

This sequence joins TRBV29-1 and TRBJ1-1; the D gene is possibly TRBD1 (6 bases). V shed 6 bases and J shed 4 bases, with 18 bases lying between them. Germline values: CDR1 SQVTM, CDR2 ANQGSEA. CDR3 length: 14 amino acids. Here the CDR3 reads CSVTGQLGVTEAFF. CDR3 nucleotide sequence: TGCAGCGTGACTGGACAGTTAGGGGTCACTGAAGCTTTCTTT.